A selection of T cell receptor beta chains follows, all from one sample in a study of control samples from healthy donors and cancer patients. Using immunoSEQ multiplex PCR, the repertoire was profiled, and TCRdb retains in-frame clones only, with some absent. The sample has under 85,000 clones; 70% to 85% are singletons. Sequenced sample: PBMCs. The origin of the receptors is a man in his 60s with head and neck cancer. CDR3s include the opening cysteine and the closing phenylalanine or tryptophan. Clone size is not always given. Where it is, it says once, few, many or a class for expanded clones.

j_gene | v_gene | abundance | CDR3aa
TRBJ1-2 | TRBV6-4 | . | CASSDSGTGYGYTF
TRBJ1-2 | TRBV29-1 | . | CSVSGQNYGYTF
TRBJ2-7 | TRBV7-8 | . | CASSPHGLSREQYF
TRBJ1-3 | TRBV9 | . | CASSVAPNSGNTIYF
TRBJ1-3 | TRBV6-5 | . | CASSRQISGNTIYF
TRBJ1-1 | TRBV14 | . | CASSQHWDTEAFF
TRBJ2-7 | TRBV5-1 | . | CASSLGPSGNSFYEQYF
TRBJ1-5 | TRBV6-5 | . | CAGSARYSNQPQHF
TRBJ2-2 | TRBV4-2 | . | CASSQVMGSGELFF
TRBJ2-1 | TRBV29-1 | . | CSVVLWDRVNEQFF
TRBJ2-3 | TRBV5-1 | . | CASSEGLAGGGSTDTQYF
TRBJ1-1 | TRBV18 | . | CASSPRQENTEAFF
TRBJ1-5 | TRBV7-9 | . | CASSLGQGGQPQHF
TRBJ2-1 | TRBV12-3/TRBV12-4 | . | CASWRVLYNEQFF
TRBJ1-1 | TRBV12-5 | . | CASGAPGGETEAFF
TRBJ1-1 | TRBV5-1 | . | CASSELGQNTEAFF
TRBJ1-1 | TRBV27 | . | CASSLSGGVTEAFF
TRBJ2-7 | TRBV30 | few | CAWRGRDRGYEQYF
TRBJ2-7 | TRBV7-9 | . | CASSLLDYEQYF
TRBJ1-6 | TRBV20-1 | . | CSASKEGRIGDSPLHF
TRBJ2-1 | TRBV28 | . | CASSLGWAGNEQFF
TRBJ2-1 | TRBV11-2 | . | CASSFDRVEQFF
TRBJ2-7 | TRBV6-5 | . | CASSYSRASGRYEQYF
TRBJ2-7 | TRBV27 | . | CASSLKGLAETPYEQYF
TRBJ2-1 | TRBV15 | . | CATSSDAGPSGRAGQFF
TRBJ2-3 | TRBV3-1/TRBV3-2 | once | CASSRERAGGRDTQYF
TRBJ2-5 | TRBV9 | . | CASNLGTGRGETQYF
TRBJ1-1 | TRBV19 | . | CASSIGGGNRAEAFF
TRBJ2-2 | TRBV6-6 | . | CASSYSIGGELFF
TRBJ1-3 | TRBV3-1/TRBV3-2 | . | CASSPRGGPSGNTIYF
TRBJ1-5 | TRBV19 | few | CASSQGFGNNQPQHF
TRBJ2-6 | TRBV9 | . | CASSVEETGGFSGANVLTF
TRBJ1-5 | TRBV18 | . | CASSPDSLSNQPQHF